A selection of T cell receptor beta chains follows, all from one sample in a study of shared clonotypes between healthy human individuals. The assay was immunoSEQ multiplex PCR, and TCRdb's table has in-frame clones only and misses some. Altogether 950,000 to 1,100,000 clones are present, about 77% being singletons, with the ten largest covering nearly 1.5%. Sequences were obtained from memory CD4+ T cells sorted from blood. The receptor set was obtained from a man younger than 30 in good health. Each CDR3 is given with its conserved first and last residue. A D gene is named only where the DNA matches it firmly. Only some rows state a clone size, as once, few, many or a class for expanded clones.

V gene	CDR3 length	D gene	J gene	clone size	CDR3 protein	CDR3 DNA
TRBV6-5	16	NA	TRBJ1-2	NA	CASSYSPSSGPYGYTF	TGTGCCAGCAGTTACAGTCCCTCATCGGGGCCCTATGGCTACACCTTC
TRBV9	16	NA	TRBJ2-3	NA	CASSVRGAAAIDTQYF	TGTGCCAGCAGCGTCAGGGGGGCGGCAGCTATAGATACGCAGTATTTT
TRBV5-1	14	TRBD2	TRBJ2-7	NA	CASSLTGGRDEQYF	TGCGCCAGCAGCTTGACTGGCGGGAGGGACGAGCAGTACTTC
TRBV9	16	TRBD2	TRBJ2-3	many	CASSAGTTPNTDTQYF	TGTGCCAGCAGCGCCGGGACTACCCCAAACACAGATACGCAGTATTTT
TRBV7-2	13	NA	TRBJ2-7	NA	CASSTPTVYEQYF	TGTGCCAGCAGCACCCCTACAGTCTACGAGCAGTACTTC
TRBV29-1	11	NA	TRBJ1-1	few	CSVDFTAEAFF	TGCAGCGTTGACTTTACAGCTGAAGCTTTCTTT
TRBV11-2	11	NA	TRBJ2-2	few	CASSLIGELFF	TGTGCCAGCAGCTTAATCGGGGAGCTGTTTTTT
TRBV18	14	NA	TRBJ2-1	once	CASSPLGPGNEQFF	TGTGCCAGCTCCCCCTTAGGGCCCGGAAATGAGCAGTTCTTC
TRBV18	15	NA	TRBJ2-3	NA	CASSPKVESTDTQYF	TGTGCCAGCTCACCAAAGGTGGAAAGCACAGATACGCAGTATTTT
TRBV18	12	NA	TRBJ2-7	NA	CASSPGQYEQYF	TGTGCCAGCTCACCAGGGCAGTACGAGCAGTACTTC
TRBV19	15	TRBD2	TRBJ2-1	NA	CASSIGLAPYNEQFF	TGTGCCAGTAGTATAGGACTAGCGCCCTACAATGAGCAGTTCTTC
TRBV2	13	NA	TRBJ1-5	NA	CASKGQGLGPQHF	TGTGCCAGTAAAGGTCAGGGGCTCGGTCCCCAGCATTTT
TRBV2	12	TRBD1	TRBJ2-3	NA	CASNRGQGTQYF	TGTGCCAGCAACCGCGGACAGGGAACGCAGTATTTT
TRBV5-1	15	TRBD1	TRBJ2-1	NA	CASSLGQGAYNEQFF	TGCGCCAGCAGCTTGGGACAGGGTGCCTACAATGAGCAGTTCTTC